These 8 T cell receptor beta chains originate from one sample sequenced in a study of OX40 agonist ivuxolimab in advanced cancers. Repertoires were generated with immunoSEQ multiplex PCR, while TCRdb's copy carries only in-frame clones and drops some. The sample has 60,000 to 70,000 clones, 82% seen once. The sample in question was CD4+ or CD8+ T cells sorted from blood, obtained in a trial of the OX40 agonist ivuxolimab. The receptors were gathered from an adult with an advanced solid tumor such as melanoma, head and neck, liver or kidney cancer.

This clone was found a few times. The CDR3 coding sequence is TGTGCCAGCAGTTCACTTCCGACAGGACCGTTCTCTGGAAACACCATATATTTT. It translates to CASSSLPTGPFSGNTIYF. The chain links TRBV28 to TRBJ1-3; a possible D gene is TRBD1 (6 bases). Germline V CDR1 and CDR2: MDHEN, SYDVKM. Deletions cut 4 bases from V and 0 bases from J, with 19 bases between. The CDR3 length is 18 residues.

The V gene is TRBV7-3, the J gene TRBJ2-7, with TRBD1 matching 7 bases. The CDR3 loop spans 13 amino acids. Germline-derived CDR1 and CDR2 are SGHTA and FQGTGA. V shed 5 bases and J 7 bases; nucleotides not matched to a gene: 8. This CDR3 reads CASSPEQGREQYF. CDR3 coding DNA: TGTGCCAGCAGCCCCGAACAGGGGAGAGAGCAGTACTTC.

V and J are TRBV6-6 and TRBJ1-6, with no clear D. The germline gives CDR1 MNHNY, CDR2 SVGAGI (reference sequence). The CDR3 loop spans 14 amino acids. Trimming took 0 bases from V and 14 from J, leaving 14 bases between them. CDR3 sequence reads: CASSYSGKSSALHF. In DNA form, the CDR3 reads TGTGCCAGCAGTTACTCGGGGAAGAGCTCAGCCCTCCACTTT.

The rearrangement joins TRBV5-1 to TRBJ2-2, with 8 bases identical to TRBD2. The CDR3 runs to 16 residues. V shed 0 bases, J shed 1 base, and the junction held 2 bases outside the gene matches. Germline loops: CDR1 SGHRS, CDR2 YFSETQ. The CDR3 nucleotides read TGCGCCAGCAGCTTGGCGCTAGCGGGGAACACCGGGGAGCTGTTTTTT. This gives the protein CASSLALAGNTGELFF.

The chain is built from TRBV11-2 and TRBJ2-5; D may be TRBD2 (5 bases). V was pared by 1 base and J by 5 bases, with 8 bases between. CDR3 length: 13 residues. The germline gives CDR1 SGHAT, CDR2 FQNNGV. CDR3 nucleotide sequence: TGTGCCAGCAGCTTAGCGGGGATGGAGACCCAGTACTTC. Amino acid sequence: CASSLAGMETQYF.

This clone showed up many times. The chain is built from TRBV30 and TRBJ1-2; no clear D. Trimming shortened V by 3 bases and J by 7 bases, and 15 bases separated the two germline ends. The germline V gene encodes CDR1 GTSNPN and CDR2 SVGIG (reference sequence). This CDR3 has 13 amino acids. CDR3: CAWRSERSIGYTF. The CDR3 nucleotides read TGTGCCTGGAGGTCGGAAAGGTCGATTGGCTACACCTTC.

J is TRBJ2-1 and V is TRBV4-3; 7 bases line up with TRBD1. V trimming: 3 bases; J trimming: 6 bases; junction bases outside the gene matches: 8. CDR1 is LGHNA, CDR2 YSLEER, per germline. This CDR3 spans 15 amino acids. CDR3 loop: CASSQETGVGNEQFF. The DNA of the CDR3 is TGCGCCAGCAGCCAGGAAACAGGGGTCGGCAATGAGCAGTTCTTC.

The V and J genes are TRBV7-2 and TRBJ1-6; D is unresolved. Trimming pared 4 bases from V and 7 bases from J, leaving 20 bases between. Germline V CDR1 and CDR2: SGHTA, FQGNSA. The CDR3 sequence is 17 residues long. In DNA form, the CDR3 reads TGTGCCAGCAGCTCCCCCCGTGGAAAAACCCGCAATTCACCCCTCCACTTT. This translates into CASSSPRGKTRNSPLHF.